The rows below give T cell receptor beta chains drawn from one sample of a study of T cell changes during pregnancy in multiple sclerosis. Produced via immunoSEQ multiplex PCR; TCRdb's table is partial and in-frame only. The sample holds 20,000 to 25,000 clones, roughly nine tenths seen once. This specimen consisted of CD4+ T cells from peripheral blood mononuclear cells, obtained after pregnancy. The receptors stem from a female donor in good health, enrolled as a control in a pregnancy study. The CDR3 runs from the conserved cysteine through the conserved F or W. A D gene is named only where the DNA matches it firmly. Only some rows state a clone size, as once, few, many or a class for expanded clones.

TRBD2	TRBV9	TRBJ2-1	NA	CASSGGSGGASDEQFF
NA	TRBV5-5	TRBJ1-1	NA	CASSLWLEVNTEAFF
NA	TRBV25-1	TRBJ1-3	NA	CASSPTGQYPSGNTIYF
NA	TRBV18	TRBJ1-5	NA	CASSPTGGGGYQPQHF
TRBD1	TRBV2	TRBJ1-1	NA	CASSVDRAEAFF
TRBD2	TRBV7-6	TRBJ2-3	NA	CASSLVLGGGPTDTQYF
TRBD1	TRBV7-6	TRBJ2-5	NA	CASSRGTGQETQYF
NA	TRBV20-1	TRBJ2-1	NA	CSATTSGTLFF
NA	TRBV30	TRBJ1-6	NA	CAWRNRGGSYNSPLHF
NA	TRBV6-6	TRBJ2-1	NA	CASSYGAEQFF
TRBD2	TRBV5-5	TRBJ2-2	once	CASNAGGPRTGELFF
TRBD1	TRBV2	TRBJ2-1	NA	CASSSDRGDNEQFF
TRBD2	TRBV28	TRBJ2-1	NA	CASSLFSGYPNEQFF
NA	TRBV27	TRBJ2-3	NA	CASSLSETRGTDTQYF
TRBD2	TRBV7-3	TRBJ2-1	NA	CASSLLAGVDEQFF
TRBD2	TRBV11-3	TRBJ2-1	NA	CASSLLAGEGVEQFF
TRBD2	TRBV18	TRBJ2-3	NA	CASSAPGTSGTTDTQYF
NA	TRBV12-5	TRBJ1-2	NA	CASGLWFLSNPDYGYTF
TRBD1	TRBV12-5	TRBJ2-2	NA	CASGLLYRGVSTGELFF
TRBD1	TRBV30	TRBJ1-4	NA	CAWSVWGQGNEKLFF
NA	TRBV6-6	TRBJ2-3	NA	CASSPLAPTLTDTQYF
TRBD2	TRBV7-8	TRBJ2-3	NA	CASSILSSGVTDTQYF
TRBD2	TRBV28	TRBJ2-3	NA	CASRMTSGGTDTQYF
TRBD1	TRBV29-1	TRBJ2-3	NA	CSAGTGSTDTQYF
NA	TRBV6-5	TRBJ1-1	NA	CASSYGAITGNTEAFF
NA	TRBV6-5	TRBJ2-1	NA	CASSYQIASPGNEQFF